The 26 T cell receptor beta chains below were found in one sample sequenced in a study of T cell responses to AZD1222 COVID-19 vaccine (dated by TCRdb to the early 2020s). The time point label corresponds to: baseline before first vaccination. Preparation of the library involved the immunoSEQ multiplex PCR assay. TCRdb's version of the immuneACCESS table is confined to in-frame rearrangements and falls short of the full clone set. An unresolved V gene accounts for under half of the shortfall where checked; the remainder is of unknown origin. For this sample the table gives under 150,000 clones, of which almost 90% were detected only once. The ten most abundant clones make up around 9.6% of the sample. The sample was peripheral blood, taken on day 0 of AZD1222 vaccination. The receptors were gathered from an adult in good health.

This clone occurred once. J is TRBJ1-2 and V is TRBV7-2; 7 positions match TRBD1. V was pared by 6 bases and J by 4 bases, with 5 bases of the junction left unmatched. This CDR3 has 13 amino acids. Germline CDR1 reads SGHTA; CDR2 reads FQGNSA. The DNA for the CDR3 is TGTGCCAGCAGACGACAGGGTGGCTATGGCTACACCTTC. This translates into CASRRQGGYGYTF.

This chain connects TRBV18 to TRBJ2-7; weak D call: TRBD1 (5 bases). This CDR3 region has 13 residues. CDR1 is KGHSH, CDR2 LQKENI, per germline. The V gene lost 2 bases and the J gene lost 4 bases, with 9 bases spanning the gap. DNA for the CDR3: TGTGCCAGCTCACCAGACAGACAGTACGAGCAGTACTTC. As protein: CASSPDRQYEQYF.

The V gene is TRBV2, the J gene TRBJ1-2; TRBD1 is a possible D gene (6 bases). V was trimmed by 2 bases and J by 8 bases, leaving 18 bases between them. The germline V gene has CDR1 SNHLY and CDR2 FYNNEI. CDR3 length: 15 amino acids. The CDR3 protein is CASSENPTGLTGYTF. For the CDR3, the DNA is TGTGCCAGCAGTGAAAACCCGACAGGTCTTACGGGCTACACCTTC.

The genes are TRBV28 and TRBJ2-7, with D unclear. The CDR3 spans 15 residues. In germline, CDR1 is MDHEN, CDR2 SYDVKM. The V end lost 2 bases, the J end lost 7 bases, and 18 bases lay between the germline ends. The CDR3 reads CASSLISSRRLEQYF. CDR3 in DNA: TGTGCCAGCAGTTTAATTTCCTCGCGACGGCTTGAGCAGTACTTC.

The chain is built from TRBV19 and TRBJ2-7; perhaps TRBD1 as D (5 bases). Germline V gene data show CDR1 as LNHDA and CDR2 as SQIVND (reference sequence). Trimming left V 5 bases short and J 6 bases short, with 14 bases between. This CDR3 has 13 amino acids. The CDR3 DNA sequence: TGTGCCAGTAGTGCCGGACATCCCTCCGAGCAGTACTTC. It translates to CASSAGHPSEQYF.

This clone was recorded a few times. This chain uses TRBV6-2 or TRBV6-3 with TRBJ2-5; 8 bases match TRBD2. The CDR3 runs 16 residues. CDR1 is MNHEY and CDR2 is SVGEGT in the germline V gene. The ends lost 3 bases at V and 5 bases at J; junction bases unmatched: 11. The CDR3 DNA follows: TGTGCCAGCAGTTATCACTCCGCGGGGGGCTGGGAGACCCAGTACTTC. Its translation: CASSYHSAGGWETQYF.

This rearrangement joins TRBV27 to TRBJ2-1, with a tentative D call TRBD1 (5 bases). There are 13 residues in the CDR3. The germline V and J ends were trimmed by 5 bases and 3 bases, with 8 bases remaining between them. Per germline, CDR1 MNHEY and CDR2 SMNVEV (reference sequence). CDR3 DNA sequence: TGTGCCAGCAGTGGAGACAGCTACAATGAGCAGTTCTTC. Translating gives CASSGDSYNEQFF.

The J gene is TRBJ2-1, the V gene TRBV7-2; 7 bases map to TRBD2. CDR1 is SGHTA, CDR2 FQGNSA, per germline. The ends lost 1 base at V and 9 bases at J; junction bases unmatched: 3. The CDR3 covers 13 residues. The CDR3 DNA reads as TGTGCCAGCAGCTTAGGGTGGGAGGGTGAGCAGTTCTTC. Translated: CASSLGWEGEQFF.

V is TRBV5-4 and J is TRBJ2-1; D possibly corresponds to TRBD2 (6 bases). V dropped 0 bases and J dropped 6 bases, with 16 bases sitting between them. Germline-derived CDR1 and CDR2 are SGHNT and YYREEE (reference sequence). The length of the CDR3 is 16 residues. The CDR3: CASSLVSGVGGNEQFF. CDR3 nucleotide sequence: TGTGCCAGCAGCTTGGTATCTGGAGTGGGGGGCAATGAGCAGTTCTTC.

The CDR3 is CASSQGLAGVYEQYF. As DNA, the CDR3 is TGTGCCAGCAGCCAAGGGCTAGCGGGGGTGTACGAGCAGTACTTC. V gene TRBV4-2 combines with J gene TRBJ2-7; TRBD2 matches 10 bases. The CDR3 contains 15 residues. Germline values: CDR1 LGHNA, CDR2 YNFKEQ. V lost 1 base, J lost 4 bases, and 4 bases stayed unmatched.

This chain joins TRBV7-3 and TRBJ2-2; TRBD1 is a possible D gene (5 bases). There are 14 residues in the CDR3. CDR1 SGHTA and CDR2 FQGTGA come from the germline V gene. V lost 4 bases, J lost 2 bases, and 8 bases lay in between. In DNA form, the CDR3 reads TGTGCCAGCAGCTACGGACACAACACCGGGGAGCTGTTTTTT. Its translation: CASSYGHNTGELFF.

V is TRBV18 and J is TRBJ1-1; no firm D call. Germline CDR1 and CDR2: KGHSH and LQKENI. Trimming shortened V by 4 bases and J by 5 bases, and 5 bases separated the two germline ends. This CDR3 comprises 11 residues. In nucleotides, the CDR3 is TGTGCCAGCTCACGGCGGACTGAAGCTTTCTTT. Translated, it gives CASSRRTEAFF.

This rearrangement joins TRBV5-4 to TRBJ1-3; D ambiguous. This CDR3 spans 14 amino acids. V was clipped by 3 bases and J by 0 bases, with 7 bases between them. From germline, CDR1 is SGHNT and CDR2 YYREEE (reference sequence). The CDR3 spells CASSWGTSGNTIYF. The CDR3 DNA is TGTGCCAGCAGCTGGGGTACCTCTGGAAACACCATATATTTT.

This clone was observed a single time. This chain links TRBV6-5 with TRBJ2-3; no definite D call. CDR1 MNHEY and CDR2 SVGAGI come from the germline V gene. CDR3 length: 16 amino acids. V lost 2 bases and J 2 bases, leaving 14 bases between the germline ends. The CDR3 nucleotides read TGTGCCAGCAGTTACAGACGCGGCTCGACCACAGATACGCAGTATTTT. Translated: CASSYRRGSTTDTQYF.

J is TRBJ2-7 and V is TRBV6-5; D may match TRBD1 or TRBD2 (6 bases each). The length of the CDR3 is 15 residues. CDR1 and CDR2 (germline): MNHEY, SVGAGI. Trimming cost V 6 bases and J 4 bases, with 19 bases left between them. CDR3 DNA sequence: TGTGCCAGCAGCCAGGGAGGAGGGGGAAGGTACGAGCAGTACTTC. The encoded protein is CASSQGGGGRYEQYF.

J is TRBJ2-2 and V is TRBV15; 7 positions match TRBD1. Germline V gene lookup returns CDR1 LNHNV and CDR2 YYDKDF (reference sequence). Trimming cost V 0 bases and J 5 bases; bases outside gene matches: 6. This CDR3 has 16 amino acids. CDR3 loop: CATSRDPGQITGELFF. Here the CDR3 DNA reads TGTGCCACCAGCAGAGATCCGGGACAGATTACCGGGGAGCTGTTTTTT.

The CDR3 nucleotides read TGTGCCAGCACCTCACAGGGGGCGATACGTGGCTACACCTTC. Protein product: CASTSQGAIRGYTF. The chain joins TRBV7-2 to TRBJ1-2; 9 nucleotides align to TRBD1. Per the germline V gene, CDR1 is SGHTA and CDR2 is FQGNSA. The J segment lost 7 bases and the V segment lost 7 bases, leaving 10 bases of the junction unmatched. The CDR3 is made up of 14 amino acids.

The chain couples TRBV7-9 to TRBJ1-1, with D tentatively TRBD1 (6 bases). CDR1 SEHNR and CDR2 FQNEAQ come from the germline V gene (reference sequence). With 5 bases removed from V and 4 bases from J, the gap between germline ends came to 20 bases. The CDR3 is made up of 16 amino acids. The CDR3 region is CASSPFRGVKGTEAFF. The CDR3 DNA sequence: TGTGCCAGCAGCCCTTTTAGGGGGGTTAAGGGCACTGAAGCTTTCTTT.

The chain links TRBV6-2 or TRBV6-3 to TRBJ2-7; weak D call: TRBD2 (6 bases). Deletions cut 0 bases from V and 4 bases from J, with 13 bases between. CDR1 and CDR2 from the germline V gene are MNHEY and SVGEGT. The CDR3 spans 15 residues. CDR3 coding DNA: TGTGCCAGCAGTTACTCCCTAGCGACCACTTACGAGCAGTACTTC. It specifies CASSYSLATTYEQYF.

The V and J genes are TRBV7-6 and TRBJ2-1; D remains ambiguous. V was shortened by 1 base and J by 0 bases, with 16 bases between the two germline ends. Germline V lookup: CDR1 SGHVS, CDR2 FNYEAQ. The CDR3 loop spans 18 amino acids. The CDR3 nucleotides are TGTGCCAGCAGCTTAGTACGACTTCTAGATTACTCCTACAATGAGCAGTTCTTC. This gives the protein CASSLVRLLDYSYNEQFF.

The rearrangement links TRBV20-1 to TRBJ1-3; D not certain. The CDR3 length is 14 residues. Germline values: CDR1 DFQATT, CDR2 SNEGSKA (reference sequence). V was clipped by 3 bases and J by 3 bases, with 12 bases between them. The CDR3 is CSASPGPFGNTIYF. The CDR3 nucleotides are TGCAGTGCTAGTCCCGGCCCGTTTGGAAACACCATATATTTT.

The chain recombines TRBV3-1 (or the pseudogene TRBV3-2) with TRBJ2-7; the D is unclear. Germline assignment: CDR1 LGHDT and CDR2 YNNKEL (reference sequence). Trimming took 0 bases from V and 5 from J, leaving 5 bases between them. The CDR3 has 12 residues. CDR3 nucleotides: TGTGCCAGCAGCCAAGATCGGAACGAGCAGTACTTC. Translation: CASSQDRNEQYF.

This chain joins TRBV2 and TRBJ1-3, with D unresolved. V lost 8 bases, J lost 0 bases, and 11 bases lay in between. Germline CDR1 is SNHLY and CDR2 is FYNNEI. The CDR3 spans 14 residues. CDR3 DNA: TGTGCCAGCCTAATGCTGAGCTCTGGAAACACCATATATTTT. Its translation: CASLMLSSGNTIYF.

The J gene is TRBJ2-7, the V gene TRBV27; tentatively, D is TRBD1 or TRBD2 (5 bases each). This CDR3 has 15 residues. Looked up from germline, CDR1 is MNHEY and CDR2 is SMNVEV (reference sequence). Trimming removed 3 bases from V and 6 bases from J, with 18 bases in between. CDR3 sequence (DNA): TGTGCCAGCAGTTTTAGTCGCCGGGGCCGGGGCGAGCAGTACTTC. It yields the protein CASSFSRRGRGEQYF.

V usage is TRBV11-3 and J usage is TRBJ2-5; the D gene is possibly TRBD1 (6 bases). The CDR3 extends over 13 amino acids. CDR1 and CDR2 from the germline V gene are SGHNT and YENEEA. V was shortened by 6 bases and J by 1 base, with 9 bases between the two germline ends. The chain's CDR3 is CASSRQAQETQYF. For the CDR3, the DNA is TGTGCCAGCAGTCGACAGGCCCAAGAGACCCAGTACTTC. The full variable domain, completed using reference TRBV11-3 and TRBJ2-5, is EAGVVQSPRYKIIEKKQPVAFWCNPISGHNTLYWYLQNLGQGPELLIRYENEEAVDDSQLPKDRFSAERLKGVDSTLKIQPAELGDSAVYLCASSRQAQETQYFGPGTRLLVL.

The chain joins TRBV3-1 (or the pseudogene TRBV3-2) to TRBJ1-2; D is undetermined. Trimming took 4 bases from V and 8 from J, leaving 11 bases between them. The CDR3 runs 12 residues. CDR1 LGHDT and CDR2 YNNKEL come from the germline V gene (reference sequence). The CDR3 region is CASSLGERGYTF. CDR3 in DNA: TGTGCCAGCAGCCTCGGAGAGCGGGGCTACACCTTC.